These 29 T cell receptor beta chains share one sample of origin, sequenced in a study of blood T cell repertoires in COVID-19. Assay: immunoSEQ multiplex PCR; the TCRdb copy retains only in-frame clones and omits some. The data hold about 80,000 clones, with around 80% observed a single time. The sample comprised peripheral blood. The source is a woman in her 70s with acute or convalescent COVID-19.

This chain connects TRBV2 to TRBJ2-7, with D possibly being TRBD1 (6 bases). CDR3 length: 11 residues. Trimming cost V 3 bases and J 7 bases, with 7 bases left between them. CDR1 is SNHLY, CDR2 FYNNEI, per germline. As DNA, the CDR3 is TGTGCCAGCAGTGAGGGGGCGGAGCAGTACTTC. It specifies CASSEGAEQYF.

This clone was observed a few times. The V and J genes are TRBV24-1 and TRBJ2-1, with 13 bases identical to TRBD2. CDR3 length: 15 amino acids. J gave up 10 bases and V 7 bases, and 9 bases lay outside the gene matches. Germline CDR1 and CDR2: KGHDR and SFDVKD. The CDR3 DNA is TGTGCCACCAGCCCAGGACTAGCGGGAGTATGGGAGCAGTTCTTC. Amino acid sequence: CATSPGLAGVWEQFF.

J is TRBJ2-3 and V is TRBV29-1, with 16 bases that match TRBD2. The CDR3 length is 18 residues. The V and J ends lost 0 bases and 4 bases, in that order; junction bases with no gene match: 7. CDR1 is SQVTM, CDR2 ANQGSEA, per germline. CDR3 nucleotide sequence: TGCAGCGTTGAAGATGGGGGGACTAGCGGGAGGGCCTCAGATACGCAGTATTTT. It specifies CSVEDGGTSGRASDTQYF.

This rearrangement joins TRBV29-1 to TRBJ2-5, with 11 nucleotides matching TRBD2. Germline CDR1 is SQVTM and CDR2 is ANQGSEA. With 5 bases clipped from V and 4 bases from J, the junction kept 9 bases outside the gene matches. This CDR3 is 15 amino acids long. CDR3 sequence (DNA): TGCAGCGTTCAGCTAGCGGGAGGTCGGGCAGAGACCCAGTACTTC. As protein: CSVQLAGGRAETQYF. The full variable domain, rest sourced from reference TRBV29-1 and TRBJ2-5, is SAVISQKPSRDICQRGTSLTIQCQVDSQVTMMFWYRQQPGQSLTLIATANQGSEATYESGFVIDKFPISRPNLTFSTLTVSNMSPEDSSIYLCSVQLAGGRAETQYFGPGTRLLVL.

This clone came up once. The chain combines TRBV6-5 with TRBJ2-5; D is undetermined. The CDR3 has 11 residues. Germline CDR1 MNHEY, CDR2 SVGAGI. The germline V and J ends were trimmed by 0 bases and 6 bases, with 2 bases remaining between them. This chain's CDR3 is CASSYSKTQYF. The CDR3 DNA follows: TGTGCCAGCAGTTACTCCAAGACCCAGTACTTC.

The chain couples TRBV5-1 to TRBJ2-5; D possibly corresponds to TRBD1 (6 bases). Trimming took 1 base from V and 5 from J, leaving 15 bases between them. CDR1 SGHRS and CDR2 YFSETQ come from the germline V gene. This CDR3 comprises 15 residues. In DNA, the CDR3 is TGCGCCAGCAGCTTGACAGGGTGGTATACGGAGACCCAGTACTTC. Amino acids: CASSLTGWYTETQYF.

The CDR3 protein is CASSARTSGSYNEQFF. CDR3 bases: TGTGCCAGTAGTGCACGGACTAGCGGGTCATACAATGAGCAGTTCTTC. The genes are TRBV19 and TRBJ2-1; 11 nucleotides match TRBD2. The CDR3 sequence is 16 residues long. J gave up 4 bases and V 5 bases, and 7 bases lay outside the gene matches. Per germline, CDR1 LNHDA and CDR2 SQIVND (reference sequence).

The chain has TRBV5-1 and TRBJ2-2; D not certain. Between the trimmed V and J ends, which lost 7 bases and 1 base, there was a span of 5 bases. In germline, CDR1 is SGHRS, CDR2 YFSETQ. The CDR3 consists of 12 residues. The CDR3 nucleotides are TGCGCCAGCCGACTGAACACCGGGGAGCTGTTTTTT. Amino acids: CASRLNTGELFF.

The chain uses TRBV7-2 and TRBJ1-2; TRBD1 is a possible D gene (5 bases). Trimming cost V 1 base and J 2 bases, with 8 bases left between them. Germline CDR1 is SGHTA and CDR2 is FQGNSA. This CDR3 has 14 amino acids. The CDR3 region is CASSLGRQNYGYTF. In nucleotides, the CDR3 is TGTGCCAGCAGCTTAGGGCGACAGAACTATGGCTACACCTTC.

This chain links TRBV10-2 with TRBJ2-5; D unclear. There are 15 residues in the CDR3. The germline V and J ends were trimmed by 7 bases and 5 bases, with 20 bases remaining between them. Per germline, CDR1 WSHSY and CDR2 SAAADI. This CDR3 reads CASMKTQEPFETQYF. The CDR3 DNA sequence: TGCGCCAGCATGAAGACTCAAGAGCCCTTTGAGACCCAGTACTTC.

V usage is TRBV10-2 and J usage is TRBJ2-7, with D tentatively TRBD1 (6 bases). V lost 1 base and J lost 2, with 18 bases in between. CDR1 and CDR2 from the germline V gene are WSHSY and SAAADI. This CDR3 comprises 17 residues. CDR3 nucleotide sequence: TGCGCCAGCAGTGAGTTGGGTGTGACAGGCGGAGCCTACGAGCAGTACTTC. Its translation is CASSELGVTGGAYEQYF.

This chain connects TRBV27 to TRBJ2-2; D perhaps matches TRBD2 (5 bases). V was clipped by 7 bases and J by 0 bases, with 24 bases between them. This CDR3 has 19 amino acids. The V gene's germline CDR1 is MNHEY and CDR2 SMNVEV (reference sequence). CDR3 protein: CASTSLDSDIFANTGELFF. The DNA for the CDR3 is TGTGCCAGCACAAGTTTGGACTCCGACATTTTCGCGAACACCGGGGAGCTGTTTTTT.

For the CDR3, the DNA is TGTGCCAGCAGCAAATCGGACAGGATGAAGACCCAGTACTTC. The encoded protein is CASSKSDRMKTQYF. This chain links TRBV11-2 with TRBJ2-5; 7 nucleotides align to TRBD1. This CDR3 is 14 amino acids long. Germline values: CDR1 SGHAT, CDR2 FQNNGV. V lost 5 bases and J lost 6; bases outside the gene matches: 9.

CDR3 DNA sequence: TGTGCCAGTAGCATAACAGGGGGCTATGGCTACACCTTC. This gives the protein CASSITGGYGYTF. The chain combines TRBV19 with TRBJ1-2, with 8 bases fitting TRBD1. V was pared by 6 bases and J by 4 bases, with 4 bases of the junction left unmatched. Germline V gives CDR1 LNHDA, CDR2 SQIVND (reference sequence). This CDR3 region has 13 residues.

The CDR3 reads CASSLSQGGYTF. The CDR3 DNA reads as TGTGCCAGCAGTTTAAGCCAGGGAGGCTACACCTTC. The rearrangement links TRBV12-3 or TRBV12-4 to TRBJ1-2; tentatively, D is TRBD1 (5 bases). This CDR3 is built from 12 residues. V was shortened by 2 bases and J by 8 bases, with 9 bases between the two germline ends.

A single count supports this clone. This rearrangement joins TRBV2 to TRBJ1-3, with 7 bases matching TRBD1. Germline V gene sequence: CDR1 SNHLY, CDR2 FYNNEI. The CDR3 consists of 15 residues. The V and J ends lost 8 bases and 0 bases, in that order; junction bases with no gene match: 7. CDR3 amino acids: CASGIAGGSGNTIYF. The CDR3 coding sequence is TGTGCCAGCGGTATCGCAGGGGGCTCTGGAAACACCATATATTTT. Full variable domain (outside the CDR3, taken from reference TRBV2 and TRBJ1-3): EPEVTQTPSHQVTQMGQEVILRCVPISNHLYFYWYRQILGQKVEFLVSFYNNEISEKSEIFDDQFSVERPDGSNFTLKIRSTKLEDSAMYFCASGIAGGSGNTIYFGEGSWLTVV.

The CDR3 spells CAWRKTGESSYEQYF. The CDR3 nucleotides are TGTGCCTGGAGAAAGACAGGAGAGAGCTCCTACGAGCAGTACTTC. This chain uses TRBV30 with TRBJ2-7; possibly TRBD1 for D (6 bases). This CDR3 has 15 amino acids. Trimming cost V 3 bases and J 0 bases, with 15 bases left between them. Germline assignment: CDR1 GTSNPN and CDR2 SVGIG (reference sequence).

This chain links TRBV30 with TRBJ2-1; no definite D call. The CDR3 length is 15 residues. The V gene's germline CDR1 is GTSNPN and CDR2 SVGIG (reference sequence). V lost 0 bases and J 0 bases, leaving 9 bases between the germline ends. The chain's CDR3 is CAWSVDISSYNEQFF. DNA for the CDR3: TGTGCCTGGAGTGTAGACATTAGCTCCTACAATGAGCAGTTCTTC. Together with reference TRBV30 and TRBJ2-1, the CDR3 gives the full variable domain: SQTIHQWPATLVQPVGSPLSLECTVEGTSNPNLYWYRQAAGRGLQLLFYSVGIGQISSEVPQNLSASRPQDRQFILSSKKLLLSDSGFYLCAWSVDISSYNEQFFGPGTRLTVL.

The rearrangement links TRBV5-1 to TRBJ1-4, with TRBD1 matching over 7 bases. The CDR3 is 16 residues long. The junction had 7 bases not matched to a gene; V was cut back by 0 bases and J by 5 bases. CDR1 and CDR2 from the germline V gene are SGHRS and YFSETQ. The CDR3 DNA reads TGCGCCAGCAGCTTGGGAACCGGGACAGTAAATGAAAAACTGTTTTTT. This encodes CASSLGTGTVNEKLFF.

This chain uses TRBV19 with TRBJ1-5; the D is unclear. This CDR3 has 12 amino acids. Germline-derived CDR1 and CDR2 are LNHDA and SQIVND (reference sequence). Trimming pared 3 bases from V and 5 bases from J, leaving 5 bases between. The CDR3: CASSMQDQPQHF. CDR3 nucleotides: TGTGCCAGTAGTATGCAGGATCAGCCCCAGCATTTT.

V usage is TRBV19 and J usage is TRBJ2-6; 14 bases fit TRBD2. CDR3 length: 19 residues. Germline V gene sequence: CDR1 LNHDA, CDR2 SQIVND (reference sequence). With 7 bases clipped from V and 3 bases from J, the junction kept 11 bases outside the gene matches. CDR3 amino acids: CASTKYQGLAGVGANVLTF. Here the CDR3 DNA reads TGTGCCAGTACCAAGTATCAGGGACTAGCGGGAGTTGGGGCCAACGTCCTGACTTTC.

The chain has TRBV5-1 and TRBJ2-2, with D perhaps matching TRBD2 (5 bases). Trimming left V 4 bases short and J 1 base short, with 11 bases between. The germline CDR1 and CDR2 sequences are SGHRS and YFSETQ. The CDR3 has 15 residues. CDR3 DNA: TGCGCCAGCAGCGTGGACTGGTTGAACACCGGGGAGCTGTTTTTT. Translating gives CASSVDWLNTGELFF.

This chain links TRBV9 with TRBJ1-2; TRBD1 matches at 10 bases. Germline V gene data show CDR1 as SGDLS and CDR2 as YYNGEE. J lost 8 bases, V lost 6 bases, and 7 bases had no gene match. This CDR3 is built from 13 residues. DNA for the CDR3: TGTGCCAGCACAACCGGGACAGGGGTGGGCTACACCTTC. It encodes CASTTGTGVGYTF.

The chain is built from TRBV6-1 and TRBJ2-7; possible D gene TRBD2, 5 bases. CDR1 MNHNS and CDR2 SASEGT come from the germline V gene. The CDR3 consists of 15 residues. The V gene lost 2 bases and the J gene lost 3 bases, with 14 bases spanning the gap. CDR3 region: CASSENIGGGYEQYF. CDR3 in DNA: TGTGCCAGCAGTGAAAATATCGGTGGAGGCTACGAGCAGTACTTC.

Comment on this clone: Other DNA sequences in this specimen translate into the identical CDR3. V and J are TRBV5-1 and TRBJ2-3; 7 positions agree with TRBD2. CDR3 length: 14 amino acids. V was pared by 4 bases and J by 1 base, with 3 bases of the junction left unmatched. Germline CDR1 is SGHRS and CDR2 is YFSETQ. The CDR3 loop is CASSPGGGTDTQYF. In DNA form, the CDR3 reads TGCGCCAGCAGCCCGGGGGGAGGCACAGATACGCAGTATTTT.

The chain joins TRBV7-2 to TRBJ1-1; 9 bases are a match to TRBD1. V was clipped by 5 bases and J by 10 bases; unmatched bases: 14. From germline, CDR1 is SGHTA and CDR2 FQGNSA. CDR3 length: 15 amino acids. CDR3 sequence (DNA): TGTGCCAGCAGCAAAGAAGGACAGGGGCAAACGGGAGCTTTCTTT. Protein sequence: CASSKEGQGQTGAFF.

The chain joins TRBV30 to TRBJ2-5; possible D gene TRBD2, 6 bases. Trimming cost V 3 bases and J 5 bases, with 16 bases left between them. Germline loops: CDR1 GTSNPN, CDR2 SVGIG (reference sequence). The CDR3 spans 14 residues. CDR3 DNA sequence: TGTGCCTGGAGCGCCGGAGGGAGAAAGGAGACCCAGTACTTC. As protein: CAWSAGGRKETQYF.

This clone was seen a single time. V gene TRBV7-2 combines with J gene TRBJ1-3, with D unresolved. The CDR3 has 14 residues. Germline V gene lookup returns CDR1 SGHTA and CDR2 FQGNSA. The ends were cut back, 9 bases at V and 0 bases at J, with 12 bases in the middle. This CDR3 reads CASSPLSSGNTIYF. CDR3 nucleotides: TGTGCCAGTTCCCCATTGAGCTCTGGAAACACCATATATTTT.

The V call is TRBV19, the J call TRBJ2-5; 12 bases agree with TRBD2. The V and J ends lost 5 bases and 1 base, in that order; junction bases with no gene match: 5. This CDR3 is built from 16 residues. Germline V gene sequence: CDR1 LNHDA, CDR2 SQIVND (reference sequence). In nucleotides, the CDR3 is TGTGCCAGTAGTCGTGGACTAGCGGGACCCCAAGAGACCCAGTACTTC. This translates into CASSRGLAGPQETQYF. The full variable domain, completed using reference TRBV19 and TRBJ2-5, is DGGITQSPKYLFRKEGQNVTLSCEQNLNHDAMYWYRQDPGQGLRLIYYSQIVNDFQKGDIAEGYSVSREKKESFPLTVTSAQKNPTAFYLCASSRGLAGPQETQYFGPGTRLLVL.